The 7 T cell receptor beta chains given below trace back to one sample, sequenced in a study of blood T cell repertoires in COVID-19. The protocol was immunoSEQ multiplex PCR, while the TCRdb copy is restricted to in-frame clones and leaves out a portion. Of roughly 150,000 clones listed, around 87% are singletons. The material sequenced was peripheral blood. These receptors all stem from an elderly woman with COVID-19, enrolled during active disease.

The chain carries TRBV4-3 and TRBJ2-6, with D unresolved. Trimming pared 0 bases from V and 0 bases from J, leaving 9 bases between. The CDR3 is 17 residues long. Germline V gene sequence: CDR1 LGHNA, CDR2 YSLEER. The CDR3 nucleotides read TGCGCCAGCAGCCAAGATTCACACAGCTCTGGGGCCAACGTCCTGACTTTC. It yields the protein CASSQDSHSSGANVLTF.

V and J are TRBV14 and TRBJ1-3; TRBD1 might be the D (5 bases). The CDR3 has 14 residues. V lost 4 bases and J 0 bases, leaving 7 bases between the germline ends. From germline, CDR1 is SGHDN and CDR2 FVKESK. The CDR3 spells CASSRGASGNTIYF. The CDR3 DNA reads as TGTGCCAGCAGCCGCGGGGCCTCTGGAAACACCATATATTTT. Complete variable domain (other parts from reference TRBV14 and TRBJ1-3): EAGVTQFPSHSVIEKGQTVTLRCDPISGHDNLYWYRRVMGKEIKFLLHFVKESKQDESGMPNNRFLAERTGGTYSTLKVQPAELEDSGVYFCASSRGASGNTIYFGEGSWLTVV.

The rearrangement joins TRBV3-1 (or the pseudogene TRBV3-2) to TRBJ1-2; D remains ambiguous. The CDR3 has 13 residues. Germline V CDR1 and CDR2: LGHDT, YNNKEL (reference sequence). V was cut by 4 bases and J by 7 bases, with 13 bases left in between. CDR3 amino acids: CASSPPFGGGYTF. Written as DNA, the CDR3 is TGTGCCAGCAGCCCACCTTTTGGAGGTGGCTACACCTTC.

This clone was counted once. The CDR3 coding sequence is TGTGCCAGCAGCTTAGACTACGGCTCTGGAAACACCATATATTTT. Protein sequence: CASSLDYGSGNTIYF. This chain uses TRBV7-2 with TRBJ1-3; D not certain. Germline loops: CDR1 SGHTA, CDR2 FQGNSA. The CDR3 sequence is 15 residues long. V lost 1 base, J lost 0 bases, and 7 bases lay in between. Looking up the rest from reference TRBV7-2 and TRBJ1-3 gives the full variable domain: GAGVSQSPSNKVTEKGKDVELRCDPISGHTALYWYRQSLGQGLEFLIYFQGNSAPDKSGLPSDRFSAERTGGSVSTLTIQRTQQEDSAVYLCASSLDYGSGNTIYFGEGSWLTVV.

This chain links TRBV3-1 (or the pseudogene TRBV3-2) with TRBJ1-3; D is possibly TRBD1 (6 bases). This CDR3 spans 15 amino acids. Trimming took 1 base from V and 3 from J, leaving 10 bases between them. Germline CDR1 reads LGHDT; CDR2 reads YNNKEL (reference sequence). The CDR3 DNA is TGTGCCAGCAGCCAAGTTGCGACAGGTGGAAACACCATATATTTT. Its protein is CASSQVATGGNTIYF.

The rearrangement links TRBV5-5 to TRBJ2-5, with 11 bases identical to TRBD2. The CDR3 has 15 residues. Germline values: CDR1 SGHKS, CDR2 YYEKEE (reference sequence). V lost 4 bases, J lost 1 base, and 3 bases stayed unmatched. DNA for the CDR3: TGTGCCAGCAGCAGACTAGCGGGGATCCAAGAGACCCAGTACTTC. This encodes CASSRLAGIQETQYF.

The V call is TRBV6-2 or TRBV6-3, the J call TRBJ2-1; TRBD2 matches 13 bases. This CDR3 is built from 18 residues. CDR1 is MNHEY, CDR2 SVGEGT, per germline. Trimming removed 6 bases from V and 3 bases from J; junction bases left unmatched: 11. CDR3: CASSPTSGGGSVYNEQFF. The CDR3 DNA sequence: TGTGCCAGCAGCCCAACTAGCGGGGGGGGCTCGGTCTACAATGAGCAGTTCTTC.